This T cell receptor beta chain was sequenced during a study of T cell responses to AZD1222 COVID-19 vaccine. Clones were sequenced by immunoSEQ multiplex PCR, and TCRdb holds only the in-frame ones, with some missing. The table shows around 140,000 clones, with about 93% occurring only once. The CDR3 consists of 15 residues. Per the germline V gene, CDR1 is SGHTA and CDR2 is FQGNSA. Between the trimmed V and J ends, which lost 5 bases and 13 bases, there was a span of 21 bases. The TCR originated in an adult who received the AZD1222 COVID-19 vaccine. The genes are TRBV7-2 and TRBJ1-6, with D hard to call. The sequenced sample was peripheral blood, obtained 28 days after the second AZD1222 dose. The CDR3 protein is CASSPSQSGVIPLHF. CDR3 DNA: TGTGCCAGCAGCCCATCCCAAAGTGGGGTTATCCCCCTCCACTTT.